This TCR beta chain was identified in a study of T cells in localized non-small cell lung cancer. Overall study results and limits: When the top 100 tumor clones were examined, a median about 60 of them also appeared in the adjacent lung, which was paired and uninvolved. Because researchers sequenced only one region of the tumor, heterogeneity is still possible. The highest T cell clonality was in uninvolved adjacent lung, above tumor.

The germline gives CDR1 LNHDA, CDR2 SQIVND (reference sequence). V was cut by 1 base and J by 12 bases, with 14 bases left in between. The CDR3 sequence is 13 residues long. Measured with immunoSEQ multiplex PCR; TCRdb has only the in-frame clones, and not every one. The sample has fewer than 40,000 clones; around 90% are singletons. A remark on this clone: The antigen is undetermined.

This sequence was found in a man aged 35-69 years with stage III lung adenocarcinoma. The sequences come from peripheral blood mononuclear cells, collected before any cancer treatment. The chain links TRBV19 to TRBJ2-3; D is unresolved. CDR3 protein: CASSIVGQSSQYF. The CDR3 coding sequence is TGTGCCAGTAGTATAGTAGGCCAATCTAGTCAGTATTTT.